This T cell receptor beta chain came from a study of blood T cells in healthy people across ages. It was with a sample-barcoded 5' primer and a J-beta primer mix that a second PCR of roughly 7 to 12 cycles was run. Every molecule of cDNA carried a tag from a template-switch adaptor with 12 random nucleotides. One entry per CDR3 protein, called by TCRdb with MiXCR from the 5' RACE reads. The sample has some 1.8 million distinct CDR3 sequences; about 39% are singletons. The CDR3 contains 17 residues. V was shortened by 5 bases and J by 0 bases, with 17 bases between the two germline ends. Looked up from germline, CDR1 is MNHEY and CDR2 is SMNVEV (reference sequence). Notes on the study in general: Naive CD4+ cells and diversity were both higher in long-lived donors than in aged donors.

Of note for this clonotype: The antigen is undetermined.

Material for sequencing was blood. The V gene is TRBV27, the J gene TRBJ1-3; D not certain. The TCR originated in a human donor in good health. CDR3 coding DNA: TGTGCCAGCAGTGAAGAGTACCCCTACAGCTCTGGAAACACCATATATTTT. Translating it yields CASSEEYPYSSGNTIYF.